This TCR beta chain comes out of a study of CD8 T cells in Susac syndrome. Random hexamers were used to reverse transcribe about 0.5 to 1 ug of RNA. From the immunoSEQ multiplex PCR reads, TCRdb called clonotypes with MiXCR, one entry per CDR3 protein. Of approximately 160,000 distinct CDR3 sequences listed, roughly 94% are singletons. Germline lookup yields CDR1 DFQATT and CDR2 SNEGSKA (reference sequence). V lost 5 bases to trimming and J lost 2 bases, with 13 bases between them. The CDR3 is 13 residues long. The chain couples TRBV20-1 to TRBJ2-7, with D possibly being TRBD1 (5 bases). Source material: CD4+ T cells from PBMCs. The receptor was isolated from a human donor in good health. The CDR3 spells CSAPDRKTYEQYF. CDR3 coding DNA: TGCAGTGCTCCCGACAGAAAAACCTACGAGCAGTACTTC.